Listed below are T cell receptor beta chains from one sample, sequenced in a study of Ad26.COV2.S vaccination and SARS-CoV-2 variants. TCRdb's table, derived via immunoSEQ multiplex PCR, lists solely in-frame clones and lacks some. The sample shows hundreds of thousands of clones, roughly 84% of them seen only once. Material: peripheral blood, obtained in a trial of Ad26.COV2.S vaccine versus placebo. These receptors originate from a person aged 18 to 59 who received the Ad26.COV2.S COVID-19 vaccine or a placebo. CDR3s leave out the opening cysteine and the closing phenylalanine or tryptophan. Each record gives: clone size, J gene, D gene, V gene, CDR3 protein. D genes are given only for firm matches. Rows give clone size only sometimes, using once, few, many, or a class for an expanded clone.

clone_size: -
j_call: TRBJ2-7
d_call: -
v_call: TRBV30
cdr3_aa: AWSARGIPYEQY

clone_size: -
j_call: TRBJ2-5
d_call: TRBD2
v_call: TRBV9
cdr3_aa: ASSVQPTGTSGGVAVETQY

clone_size: many
j_call: TRBJ1-2
d_call: -
v_call: TRBV12-3/TRBV12-4
cdr3_aa: ASSLGAGHGYT

clone_size: -
j_call: TRBJ1-4
d_call: TRBD1
v_call: TRBV15
cdr3_aa: ATSTTQGVDEKLF

clone_size: few
j_call: TRBJ1-6
d_call: -
v_call: TRBV9
cdr3_aa: ASSGSQGRGSPLH

clone_size: once
j_call: TRBJ1-1
d_call: -
v_call: TRBV5-8
cdr3_aa: ASSLGGGNTEAF

clone_size: -
j_call: TRBJ2-2
d_call: -
v_call: TRBV19
cdr3_aa: ASSPTQTGELF

clone_size: -
j_call: TRBJ1-2
d_call: -
v_call: TRBV28
cdr3_aa: ASREEPYGYT

clone_size: -
j_call: TRBJ2-5
d_call: TRBD1
v_call: TRBV4-2
cdr3_aa: ASSQDSTGKYQETQY

clone_size: -
j_call: TRBJ2-1
d_call: TRBD2
v_call: TRBV27
cdr3_aa: ASSLGTSGYNEQF

clone_size: few
j_call: TRBJ2-7
d_call: -
v_call: TRBV5-6
cdr3_aa: ASSLGGYEQY

clone_size: -
j_call: TRBJ1-1
d_call: TRBD1
v_call: TRBV7-3
cdr3_aa: ASIGIDRGRVVNTEAF

clone_size: once
j_call: TRBJ2-3
d_call: TRBD1
v_call: TRBV5-1
cdr3_aa: ASSLGARGTDTQY

clone_size: -
j_call: TRBJ2-3
d_call: -
v_call: TRBV20-1
cdr3_aa: SVLARDTQY

clone_size: once
j_call: TRBJ1-2
d_call: TRBD1
v_call: TRBV5-1
cdr3_aa: ASSLGTGVGYT

clone_size: -
j_call: TRBJ2-7
d_call: TRBD1
v_call: TRBV19
cdr3_aa: ASSTLRQGGTYEQY

clone_size: -
j_call: TRBJ2-1
d_call: TRBD2
v_call: TRBV29-1
cdr3_aa: SVRKPRRGSSYNEQF

clone_size: -
j_call: TRBJ1-1
d_call: -
v_call: TRBV19
cdr3_aa: ASSRTGTGRTEAF

clone_size: -
j_call: TRBJ2-6
d_call: -
v_call: TRBV3-1/TRBV3-2
cdr3_aa: ASRTGASALGANVLT

clone_size: -
j_call: TRBJ1-1
d_call: -
v_call: TRBV5-5
cdr3_aa: ASSYEDHLNTEAF

clone_size: few
j_call: TRBJ1-5
d_call: -
v_call: TRBV2
cdr3_aa: ASSPQRYSNQPQH

clone_size: -
j_call: TRBJ1-2
d_call: TRBD1
v_call: TRBV6-1
cdr3_aa: ASSEYRGSDYGYT

clone_size: -
j_call: TRBJ2-7
d_call: -
v_call: TRBV25-1
cdr3_aa: ASSEIGLDYEQY

clone_size: -
j_call: TRBJ1-5
d_call: -
v_call: TRBV5-6
cdr3_aa: ASSPGGPNQPQH

clone_size: few
j_call: TRBJ1-6
d_call: -
v_call: TRBV15
cdr3_aa: ATRDYNSPLH